The 16 T cell receptor beta chains below all came from one sample that was sequenced in a study of cytomegalovirus exposure and HLA in healthy donors. The PCR contained 60 Vbeta and 13 Jbeta primers. Sequencing used immunoSEQ multiplex PCR; TCRdb keeps in-frame clones, though not all of them. The sample shows about 59,000 clones, 70% to 75% of them seen only once. The sequencing input was PBMCs. These receptors came from a man under 40 in good health and CMV-seropositive.

V and J are TRBV7-9 and TRBJ2-7; tentatively, D is TRBD1 (5 bases). The V gene lost 2 bases and the J gene lost 9 bases, with 11 bases spanning the gap. CDR3 length equals 12 residues. From germline, CDR1 is SEHNR and CDR2 FQNEAQ (reference sequence). The CDR3 bases are TGTGCCAGCAGCTTATCCAGGGAATCGCAGTACTTC. Protein sequence: CASSLSRESQYF.

This chain joins TRBV7-8 and TRBJ1-4; D is uncertain. This CDR3 spans 14 amino acids. V was cut by 6 bases and J by 8 bases, with 16 bases left in between. The germline gives CDR1 SGHVS, CDR2 FQNEAQ. CDR3 protein: CASRPSWPGEKLFF. CDR3 sequence (DNA): TGTGCCAGCAGGCCTTCGTGGCCGGGGGAAAAACTGTTTTTT. Together with reference TRBV7-8 and TRBJ1-4, the CDR3 gives the full variable domain: GAGVSQSPRYKVAKRGQDVALRCDPISGHVSLFWYQQALGQGPEFLTYFQNEAQLDKSGLPSDRFFAERPEGSVSTLKIQRTQQEDSAVYLCASRPSWPGEKLFFGSGTQLSVL.

The chain employs TRBV6-6 and TRBJ1-4; TRBD1 might be the D (5 bases). The CDR3 sequence is 15 residues long. Germline CDR1 and CDR2: MNHNY and SVGAGI (reference sequence). Trimming pared 4 bases from V and 10 bases from J, leaving 19 bases between. The CDR3 loop reads CASSSQGFRWGKLFF. In DNA, the CDR3 is TGTGCCAGCAGTTCTCAGGGTTTCCGATGGGGAAAACTGTTTTTT.

This clone has a single count. The rearrangement uses TRBV28 and TRBJ1-1; weak D call: TRBD1 (5 bases). V shed 6 bases and J shed 11 bases, with 16 bases lying between them. Germline V gene data show CDR1 as MDHEN and CDR2 as SYDVKM. This CDR3 comprises 12 residues. The CDR3 spells CASSPRATHAFF. CDR3 DNA: TGTGCCAGCAGCCCCAGGGCCACGCATGCTTTCTTT.

This clone was observed a single time. In nucleotides, the CDR3 is TGTGCCAGCAGCTTATTAGGGGTACAAGAGACCCAGTACTTC. It encodes CASSLLGVQETQYF. The chain couples TRBV7-7 to TRBJ2-5, with D perhaps matching TRBD1 (5 bases). The CDR3 loop spans 14 amino acids. Germline V gives CDR1 SSHAT, CDR2 FNYEAQ (reference sequence). The V end was cut by 2 bases, the J end by 2 bases, with 9 bases between.

CDR3 sequence (DNA): TGTGCCAGCAGCTTAGCTCTGACAGGGACTAACTATGGCTACACCTTC. Its protein product is CASSLALTGTNYGYTF. This chain joins TRBV7-9 and TRBJ1-2; 7 positions match TRBD1. CDR1 and CDR2 from the germline V gene are SEHNR and FQNEAQ (reference sequence). The CDR3 sequence is 16 residues long. J was trimmed by 0 bases and V by 0 bases; bases with no gene match: 4.

This chain uses TRBV7-9 with TRBJ1-1; no reliable D call. The length of the CDR3 is 12 residues. V was pared by 2 bases and J by 8 bases, with 9 bases between. The germline gives CDR1 SEHNR, CDR2 FQNEAQ (reference sequence). The CDR3 sequence: CASSLITLEAFF. CDR3 bases: TGTGCCAGCAGCTTAATAACATTGGAAGCTTTCTTT.

In its sample, this clone was seen a few times. This chain links TRBV5-1 with TRBJ1-6; possibly TRBD1 for D (6 bases). Germline CDR1 is SGHRS and CDR2 is YFSETQ. V lost 4 bases and J 9 bases, leaving 20 bases between the germline ends. The CDR3 totals 16 residues. The CDR3 bases are TGCGCCAGCAGCCCCGGCAAGGACAGATATTCTTCACCCCTCCACTTT. This gives the protein CASSPGKDRYSSPLHF.

The chain joins TRBV9 to TRBJ2-1, with D possibly being TRBD1 (6 bases). V dropped 4 bases and J dropped 12 bases, with 14 bases sitting between them. The CDR3 has 12 residues. The germline CDR1 and CDR2 sequences are SGDLS and YYNGEE. CDR3 coding DNA: TGTGCCAGCAGCTCGGGTGGGGGCGTGCAGTTCTTC. Translation: CASSSGGGVQFF.

CDR3 region: CASRGTGGGQPQHF. In nucleotides, the CDR3 is TGTGCCAGCAGAGGGACAGGGGGCGGTCAGCCCCAGCATTTT. This rearrangement joins TRBV27 to TRBJ1-5; 12 nucleotides agree with TRBD1. Germline lookup yields CDR1 MNHEY and CDR2 SMNVEV (reference sequence). Trimming removed 6 bases from V and 6 bases from J; junction bases left unmatched: 3. The CDR3 runs 14 residues.

V usage is TRBV18 and J usage is TRBJ2-5; 9 bases align to TRBD2. The germline gives CDR1 KGHSH, CDR2 LQKENI. V lost 6 bases to trimming and J lost 4 bases; unmatched junction nucleotides: 9. This CDR3 has 15 residues. The CDR3 loop is CASSGGAGGRETQYF. The CDR3 DNA is TGTGCCAGCTCCGGGGGAGCGGGGGGCCGAGAGACCCAGTACTTC.

This rearrangement joins TRBV5-8 to TRBJ2-3, with D possibly TRBD1 on 5 matching bases. CDR3 size: 15 residues. From germline, CDR1 is SGHTS and CDR2 YDEGEE. V lost 0 bases and J 0 bases, leaving 8 bases between the germline ends. CDR3 coding DNA: TGTGCCAGCAGCTTGGGGGGCGGAAGCACAGATACGCAGTATTTT. Translating gives CASSLGGGSTDTQYF.

The CDR3 coding sequence is TGCGCCAGCAGCTTGGGGACAACCGCTGAAGCTTTCTTT. Encoded protein: CASSLGTTAEAFF. The chain links TRBV5-1 to TRBJ1-1, with D tentatively TRBD1 (5 bases). The germline V gene encodes CDR1 SGHRS and CDR2 YFSETQ. This CDR3 is built from 13 residues. V lost 0 bases and J lost 6, with 9 bases in between.

The chain combines TRBV27 with TRBJ1-2; TRBD1 agrees at 8 bases. The CDR3 has 14 amino acids. From germline, CDR1 is MNHEY and CDR2 SMNVEV (reference sequence). J lost 7 bases, V lost 6 bases, and 10 bases had no gene match. The DNA for the CDR3 is TGTGCCAGCAGGCCCGGGACAGGTTGGGGTGGCTACACCTTC. Its translation: CASRPGTGWGGYTF.

The V and J genes are TRBV18 and TRBJ1-5, with D possibly matching TRBD1 (6 bases). The CDR3 extends over 15 amino acids. Trimming left V 2 bases short and J 0 bases short, with 8 bases between. Germline V gives CDR1 KGHSH, CDR2 LQKENI. The CDR3 spells CASSPSGDSNQPQHF. The CDR3 DNA reads as TGTGCCAGCTCACCATCAGGGGATAGCAATCAGCCCCAGCATTTT.

The chain carries TRBV5-6 and TRBJ2-5; D is possibly TRBD2 (5 bases). The ends were cut back, 5 bases at V and 3 bases at J, with 14 bases in the middle. Germline loops: CDR1 SGHDT, CDR2 YYEEEE. This CDR3 spans 14 amino acids. CDR3 in amino acids: CASRSRPGEETQYF. CDR3 bases: TGTGCCAGCAGGTCGCGTCCCGGGGAAGAGACCCAGTACTTC.